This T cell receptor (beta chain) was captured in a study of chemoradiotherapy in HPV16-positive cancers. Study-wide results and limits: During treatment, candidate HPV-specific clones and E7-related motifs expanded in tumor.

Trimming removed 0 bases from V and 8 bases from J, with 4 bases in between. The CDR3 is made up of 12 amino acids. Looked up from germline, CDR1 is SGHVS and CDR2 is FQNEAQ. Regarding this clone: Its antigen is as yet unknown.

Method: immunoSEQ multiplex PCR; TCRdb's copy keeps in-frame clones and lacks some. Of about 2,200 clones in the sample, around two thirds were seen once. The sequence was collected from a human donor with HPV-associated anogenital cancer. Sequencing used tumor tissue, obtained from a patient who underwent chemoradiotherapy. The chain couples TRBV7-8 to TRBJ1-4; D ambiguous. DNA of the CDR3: TGTGCCAGCAGCTTAGCCGAGGAAAAACTGTTTTTT. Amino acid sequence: CASSLAEEKLFF. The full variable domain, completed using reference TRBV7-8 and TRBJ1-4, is GAGVSQSPRYKVAKRGQDVALRCDPISGHVSLFWYQQALGQGPEFLTYFQNEAQLDKSGLPSDRFFAERPEGSVSTLKIQRTQQEDSAVYLCASSLAEEKLFFGSGTQLSVL.